The rows below give T cell receptor beta chains drawn from one sample of a study of CXCR3-negative and CXCR3-positive naive CD8 T cells. TCRdb re-called the 5' RACE reads and gives one entry per CDR3 protein, without DNA. This sample's clone table lists 50,000 to 60,000 distinct CDR3 sequences. Sequencing used naive CXCR3- CD8+ T cells from blood. All receptors come from a human donor in good health. Some clones in this sample may be carry-over from other donors' samples. CDR3s include the opening cysteine and the closing phenylalanine or tryptophan. Not all rows give a size; the values are once, few, many and, for expanded clones, a class.

>TRBJ2-1|-|TRBV28
CASRSWVRGLDEQFF
>TRBJ2-2|-|TRBV29-1
CSVEYRSRNTGELFF
>TRBJ2-7|-|TRBV12-3/TRBV12-4
CASSFLRGSYEQYF
>TRBJ2-1|-|TRBV29-1
CSVEGTGPSYNEQFF
>TRBJ2-7|-|TRBV19
CASSIVDSSYEQYF
>TRBJ2-4|-|TRBV28
CASRKRGGANIQYF
>TRBJ2-1|-|TRBV4-2
CASSQEAGAYNEQFF
>TRBJ2-2|-|TRBV3-1
CASSRERPNTGELFF
>TRBJ1-2|-|TRBV29-1
CSVETGQVNYGYTF
>TRBJ2-4|-|TRBV14
CASSQFPRGGENIQYF
>TRBJ2-2|-|TRBV29-1
CSAEVLGELFF
>TRBJ1-5|-|TRBV12-3/TRBV12-4
CASRTGTSNQPQHF
>TRBJ2-5|-|TRBV4-3
CASSRAGNQETQYF
>TRBJ2-7|-|TRBV14
CASSQTGALDEQYF
>TRBJ2-1|-|TRBV6-2/TRBV6-3
CASCTYNEQFF
>TRBJ2-7|-|TRBV29-1
CSVPIANEQYF
>TRBJ2-1|-|TRBV28
CASSLDSLDEQFF
>TRBJ1-1|-|TRBV29-1
CSVLQGVEGTEAFF
>TRBJ2-2|-|TRBV6-5
CASSLLGPANTGELFF
>TRBJ2-5|-|TRBV7-2
CASSPGLQETQYF
>TRBJ1-2|-|TRBV20-1
CSARAPDRGVEANYGYTF
>TRBJ2-7|-|TRBV7-2
CASSPGWGGPYEQYF
>TRBJ2-7|-|TRBV12-3/TRBV12-4
CASSLFGQTYEQYF
>TRBJ1-1|-|TRBV29-1
CSVEKYGLEAFF
>TRBJ2-3|-|TRBV7-9
CASPRQVVGLETDTQYF
>TRBJ2-3|-|TRBV2
CASSNPYRETSTDTQYF
>TRBJ2-5|medium-sized|TRBV28
CASSTAFGDEETQYF
>TRBJ2-3|-|TRBV28
CASRPTAGGGKDTQYF
>TRBJ2-3|-|TRBV29-1
CSVTLAGRRDTQYF
>TRBJ2-1|-|TRBV29-1
CSVELAGALGNEQFF
>TRBJ2-3|-|TRBV18
CASSPKRTSPDTQYF
>TRBJ1-1|-|TRBV6-6
CASSYAGQGQAEAFF
>TRBJ1-4|-|TRBV20-1
CSASDKGKLFF
>TRBJ1-1|-|TRBV12-3/TRBV12-4
CASSLTGTEAFF